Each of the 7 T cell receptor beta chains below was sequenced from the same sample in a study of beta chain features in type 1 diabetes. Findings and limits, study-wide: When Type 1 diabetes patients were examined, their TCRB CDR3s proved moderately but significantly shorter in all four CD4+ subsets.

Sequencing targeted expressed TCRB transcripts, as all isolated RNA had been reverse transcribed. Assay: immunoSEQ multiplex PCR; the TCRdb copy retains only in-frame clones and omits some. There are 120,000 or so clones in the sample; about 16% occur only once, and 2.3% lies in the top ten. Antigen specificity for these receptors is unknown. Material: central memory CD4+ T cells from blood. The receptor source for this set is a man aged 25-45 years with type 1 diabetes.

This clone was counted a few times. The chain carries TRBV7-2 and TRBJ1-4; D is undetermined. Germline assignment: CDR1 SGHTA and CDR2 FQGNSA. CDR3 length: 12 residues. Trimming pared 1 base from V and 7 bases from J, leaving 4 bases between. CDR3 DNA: TGTGCCAGCAGCTTAGAGGGTGAAAAACTGTTTTTT. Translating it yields CASSLEGEKLFF.

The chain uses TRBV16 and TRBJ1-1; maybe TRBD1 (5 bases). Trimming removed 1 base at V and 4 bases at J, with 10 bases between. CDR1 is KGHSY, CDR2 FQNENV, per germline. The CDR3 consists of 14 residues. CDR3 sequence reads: CASSQWGGGTEAFF. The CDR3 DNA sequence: TGTGCCAGCAGCCAATGGGGGGGAGGCACTGAAGCTTTCTTT. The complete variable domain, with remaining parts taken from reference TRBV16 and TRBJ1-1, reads GEEVAQTPKHLVRGEGQKAKLYCAPIKGHSYVFWYQQVLKNEFKFLISFQNENVFDETGMPKERFSAKCLPNSPCSLEIQATKLEDSAVYFCASSQWGGGTEAFFGQGTRLTVV.

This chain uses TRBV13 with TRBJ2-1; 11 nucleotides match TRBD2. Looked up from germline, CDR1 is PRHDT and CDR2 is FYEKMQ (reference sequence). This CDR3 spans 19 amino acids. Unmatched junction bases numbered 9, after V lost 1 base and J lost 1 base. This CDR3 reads CASSLAPLAGGKSYNEQFF. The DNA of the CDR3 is TGTGCCAGCAGCTTAGCCCCGCTAGCGGGGGGCAAATCCTACAATGAGCAGTTCTTC.

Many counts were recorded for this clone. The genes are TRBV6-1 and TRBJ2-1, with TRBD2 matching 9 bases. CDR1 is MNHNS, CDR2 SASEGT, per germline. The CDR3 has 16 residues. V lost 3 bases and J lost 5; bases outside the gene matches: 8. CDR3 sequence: CASSDFGLASHNEQFF. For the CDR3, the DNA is TGTGCCAGCAGTGACTTTGGACTAGCGTCACACAATGAGCAGTTCTTC.

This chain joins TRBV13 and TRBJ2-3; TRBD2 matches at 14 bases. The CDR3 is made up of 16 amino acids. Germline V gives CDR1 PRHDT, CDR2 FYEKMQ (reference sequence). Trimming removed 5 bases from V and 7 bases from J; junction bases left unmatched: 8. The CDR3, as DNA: TGTGCCAGCAGCCCCCGACTAGCGGGGGGGTCATATACGCAGTATTTT. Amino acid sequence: CASSPRLAGGSYTQYF.

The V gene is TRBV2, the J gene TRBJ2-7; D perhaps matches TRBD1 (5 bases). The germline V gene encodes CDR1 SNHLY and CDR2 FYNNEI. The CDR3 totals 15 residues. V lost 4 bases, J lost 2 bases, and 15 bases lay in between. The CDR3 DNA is TGTGCCAGCAGTGGCGGATTGGGGCGTACCTACGAGCAGTACTTC. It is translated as CASSGGLGRTYEQYF. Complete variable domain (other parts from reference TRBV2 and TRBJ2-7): EPEVTQTPSHQVTQMGQEVILRCVPISNHLYFYWYRQILGQKVEFLVSFYNNEISEKSEIFDDQFSVERPDGSNFTLKIRSTKLEDSAMYFCASSGGLGRTYEQYFGPGTRLTVT.

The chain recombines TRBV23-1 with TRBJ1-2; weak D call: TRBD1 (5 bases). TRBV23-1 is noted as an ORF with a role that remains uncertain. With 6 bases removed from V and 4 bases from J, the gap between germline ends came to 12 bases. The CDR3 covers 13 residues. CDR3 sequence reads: CASSPDRPYGYTF. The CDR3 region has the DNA TGCGCCAGCAGCCCCGACAGACCCTATGGCTACACCTTC.